The 6 T cell receptor beta chains reported below all come from one sample, sequenced in a study of blood T cells in healthy people across ages. The authors ran a second PCR of about 6 to 11 cycles using a sample-barcoded 5' primer and a J-beta primer mix. TCRdb re-analysed the 5' RACE reads in MiXCR, keeping a single row per CDR3 protein. Here the sample spans around 850,000 distinct CDR3 sequences, under 40% being singletons. The sample taken for sequencing was blood. The receptors derive from a man between 18 and 35 years old in good health.

This chain links TRBV19 with TRBJ2-5; D remains unclear. Germline CDR1 is LNHDA and CDR2 is SQIVND (reference sequence). This CDR3 is 12 amino acids long. Trimming took off 5 bases at V and 7 bases at J, with 11 bases between the two ends. The CDR3 region is CASSASWGTQYF. As DNA, the CDR3 is TGTGCCAGTAGTGCCTCATGGGGGACCCAGTACTTC.

This clonotype was observed a handful of times. This CDR3 is CATSDLGPNQPQHF. The CDR3 DNA sequence: TGTGCCACCAGTGACCTTGGACCAAATCAGCCCCAGCATTTT. V usage is TRBV24-1 and J usage is TRBJ1-5, with D hard to call. CDR3 length: 14 amino acids. Germline V gene data show CDR1 as KGHDR and CDR2 as SFDVKD. Trimming stripped 4 bases from V and 4 bases from J, with 10 bases between.

This clonotype has a handful of counts. This chain joins TRBV2 and TRBJ1-5; no reliable D call. The CDR3 spans 14 residues. Germline values: CDR1 SNHLY, CDR2 FYNNEI. Trimming took 1 base from V and 0 from J, leaving 4 bases between them. The CDR3 sequence: CASSEEVSNQPQHF. The CDR3 DNA sequence: TGTGCCAGCAGTGAAGAGGTTAGCAATCAGCCCCAGCATTTT.

The rearrangement joins TRBV5-1 to TRBJ1-5; tentative D call: TRBD1 (5 bases). The CDR3 spans 13 residues. CDR1 is SGHRS and CDR2 is YFSETQ in the germline V gene. The ends were cut back, 4 bases at V and 5 bases at J, with 10 bases in the middle. As DNA, the CDR3 is TGCGCCAGCAGCCGGGACCGCTATCAGCCCCAGCATTTT. Translation gives CASSRDRYQPQHF.

The J gene is TRBJ2-1, the V gene TRBV10-3; 11 nucleotides line up with TRBD2. The trim removed 6 bases at V and 4 bases at J, leaving 8 bases unmatched. The V gene's germline CDR1 is ENHRY and CDR2 SYGVKD. The CDR3 runs to 16 residues. CDR3 nucleotide sequence: TGTGCCATCAGCATAGTAGCGGGGGGGAAATACAATGAGCAGTTCTTC. Translated: CAISIVAGGKYNEQFF.

The chain is built from TRBV10-3 and TRBJ2-1, with D tentatively TRBD2 (6 bases). This CDR3 has 14 residues. Germline V gene sequence: CDR1 ENHRY, CDR2 SYGVKD. V lost 3 bases and J 5 bases, leaving 11 bases between the germline ends. CDR3 sequence reads: CAISERLGDNEQFF. CDR3 coding DNA: TGTGCCATCAGTGAACGACTAGGAGACAATGAGCAGTTCTTC.